Only a few counts were recorded for the clone carrying this T cell receptor (beta chain). Its target is not known. This sample stems from a study of T-cell memory formation after mild COVID-19. Whole-study context: TCR clustering was largely donor specific.

Study-level findings and limits: Cross-reactive memory apparently joined, as some responding clones appeared in pre-infection memory.

Germline V gives CDR1 SEHNR, CDR2 FQNEAQ (reference sequence). This CDR3 contains 12 residues. V shed 1 base and J shed 6 bases, with 4 bases lying between them. It was 5'RACE with constant-segment primers that produced the TCR alpha and TCR beta cDNA libraries, which carried sample barcodes and UMIs. TCRdb reanalysed the 5' RACE reads using MiXCR and keeps one entry per CDR3 protein. Of 380,000 or so distinct CDR3 sequences listed, about 15% are singletons. The chain links TRBV7-9 to TRBJ2-1, with D unclear. The clonotype originates from a young man who had mild COVID-19 (a few samples of this study predate the infection). Cell type and time point are not known. Sequencing was carried out using PBMCs or a T cell subset sorted from them (not recorded which). CDR3 nucleotides: TGTGCCAGCAGCTTAGTTCCCAATGAGCAGTTCTTC. This encodes CASSLVPNEQFF.